This entry describes one T cell receptor beta chain. The CDR3 is 17 amino acids. The V gene's germline CDR1 is SGDLS and CDR2 YYNGEE. Trimming cost V 4 bases and J 8 bases; bases outside gene matches: 13. This sample stems from a study of blood T cell repertoires in COVID-19. About the study: Spain, Italy and the United States supplied samples that represented acute and convalescent COVID-19. The analysed material was cDNA or gDNA that came from T cells, B-cell-depleted T cells, or PBMCs.

Authors' methods: Amplification with reference gene primers provided the estimates of nucleated cell counts. Here immunoSEQ multiplex PCR was the method, and the copy in TCRdb shows in-frame clones only, minus some. That table gives V, J and clone size, and the DNA gave D and trimming. This sample has 300,000 to 450,000 clones, with roughly four fifths found just once. Sequences were obtained from peripheral blood. The receptor was isolated from a human donor with acute or convalescent COVID-19. The donor label of this sample is uncertain. The rearrangement joins TRBV9 to TRBJ2-3, with TRBD2 identical over 13 bases. The CDR3 DNA reads TGTGCCAGCAGCCTCGAACCGACTAGCGGGGGGCGGGGTACGCAGTATTTT. This sequence encodes CASSLEPTSGGRGTQYF.